This T cell receptor beta chain derives from a study of tumor and adjacent non-tumor tissue in lung cancer. Study at large: Aged roughly 30 to 85 years, patients included roughly ten men and roughly 5 women with stage I to III disease. The study's findings and limits: Top 100 clones took a larger repertoire share in normal lung. Significantly higher TCR diversity was found in tumor than normal lung.

About this clonotype: The antigen is not known.

RNA was extracted from bulk tissue without any cell sorting. Newly diagnosed lung cancer patients had thoracic surgery in China, August–late 2014, without prior chemotherapy. Trimming at V came to 9 bases and at J to 9 bases, leaving 10 bases not matched to a gene. The CDR3 extends over 13 amino acids. Germline CDR1 and CDR2: WNHNN and SYGVQD (reference sequence). The library came from three nested PCR rounds adapted from ARM-PCR protocols. Using its own MiXCR run on the multiplex PCR reads, TCRdb lists one record per CDR3 protein. The sample has approximately 120,000 distinct CDR3 sequences, roughly 74% seen once.

V and J are TRBV10-1 and TRBJ2-7; 11 bases line up with TRBD2. The sequence derives from a woman aged 60 to 75 with non-small cell lung cancer. The sample taken for sequencing was lung tumor tissue. The chain's CDR3 is CASSGRVNSGQYF. CDR3 bases: TGCGCCAGTAGCGGGAGGGTCAACAGTGGGCAGTACTTC.